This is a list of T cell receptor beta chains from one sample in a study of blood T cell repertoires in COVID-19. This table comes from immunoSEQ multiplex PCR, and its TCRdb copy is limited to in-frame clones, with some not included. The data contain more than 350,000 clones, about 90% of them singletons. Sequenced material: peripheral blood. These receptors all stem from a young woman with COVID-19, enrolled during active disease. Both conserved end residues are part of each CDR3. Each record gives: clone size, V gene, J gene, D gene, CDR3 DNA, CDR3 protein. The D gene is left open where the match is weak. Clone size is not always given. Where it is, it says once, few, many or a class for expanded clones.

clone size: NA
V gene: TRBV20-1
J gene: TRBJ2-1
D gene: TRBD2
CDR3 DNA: TGCAGTGCTAGTGCTAGCGGAAGATACAATGAGCAGTTCTTC
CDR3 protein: CSASASGRYNEQFF

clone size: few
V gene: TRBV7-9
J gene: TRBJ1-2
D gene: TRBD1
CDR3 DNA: TGTGCCAGCAGCCGGACAGGGCTTCATCCTGATGGCTACACCTTC
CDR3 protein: CASSRTGLHPDGYTF

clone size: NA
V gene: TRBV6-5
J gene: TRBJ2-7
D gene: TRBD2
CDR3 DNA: TGTGCCAGCAGTTACGGGGGGGAATCCTACGAGCAGTACTTC
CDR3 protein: CASSYGGESYEQYF

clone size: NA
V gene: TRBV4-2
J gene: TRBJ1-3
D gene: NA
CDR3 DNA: TGTGCCAGCAGCCAAGAAGGGGGCTCTGGAAACACCATATATTTT
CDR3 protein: CASSQEGGSGNTIYF

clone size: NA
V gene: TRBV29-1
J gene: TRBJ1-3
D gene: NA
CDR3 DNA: TGCAGCGTGACCCTGGGGTCTGAGGGAGGAGGAAACACCATATATTTT
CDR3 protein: CSVTLGSEGGGNTIYF

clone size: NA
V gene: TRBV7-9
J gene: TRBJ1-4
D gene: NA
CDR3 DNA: TGTGCCAGCGGCGAGTCCTCGGGAGAAAAACTGTTTTTT
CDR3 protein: CASGESSGEKLFF

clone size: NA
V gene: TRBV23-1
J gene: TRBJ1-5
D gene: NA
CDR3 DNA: TGCGCCAGCAGTCAAAGGAAGAACCCCGCTGAGGGCAATCAGCCCCAGCATTTT
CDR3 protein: CASSQRKNPAEGNQPQHF

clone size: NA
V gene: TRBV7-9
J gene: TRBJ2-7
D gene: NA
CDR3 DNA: TGTGCCAGCAGGGATTCGCGTCAGGTGTACTCCGAGCAGTACTTC
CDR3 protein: CASRDSRQVYSEQYF

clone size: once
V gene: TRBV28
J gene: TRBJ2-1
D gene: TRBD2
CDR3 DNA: TGTGCCAGCAGTTTATCGTCTAGCGGGAGGGCCGTAGAGCAGTTCTTC
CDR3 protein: CASSLSSSGRAVEQFF

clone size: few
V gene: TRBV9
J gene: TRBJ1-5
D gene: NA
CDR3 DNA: TGTGCCAGCAGCGCGACAGTAGGTGCCAATCAGCCCCAGCATTTT
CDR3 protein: CASSATVGANQPQHF

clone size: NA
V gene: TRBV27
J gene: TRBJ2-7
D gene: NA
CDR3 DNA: TGTGCCAGCAGTTTATCCTCAGGCCACGAGCAGTACTTC
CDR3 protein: CASSLSSGHEQYF

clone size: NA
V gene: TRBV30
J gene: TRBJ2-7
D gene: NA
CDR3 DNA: TGTGCCTGGAGTTCAGGACGAGGGTACGAGCAGTACTTC
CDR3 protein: CAWSSGRGYEQYF

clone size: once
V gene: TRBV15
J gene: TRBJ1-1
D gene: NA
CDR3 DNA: TGTGCCACCAGCAGAGACCCCCTGGGCGCGAACACTGAAGCTTTCTTT
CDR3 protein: CATSRDPLGANTEAFF

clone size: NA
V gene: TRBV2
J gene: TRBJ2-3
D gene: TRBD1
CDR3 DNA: TGTGCCAGCACTCGGACGGGACAGATCACAGATACGCAGTATTTT
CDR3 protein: CASTRTGQITDTQYF

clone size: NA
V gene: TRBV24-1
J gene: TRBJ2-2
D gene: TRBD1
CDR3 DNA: TGTGCCACCAGTGATCGACAGGGGTACACCGGGGAGCTGTTTTTT
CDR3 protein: CATSDRQGYTGELFF

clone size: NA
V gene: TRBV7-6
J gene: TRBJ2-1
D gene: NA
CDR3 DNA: TGTGCCAGCAGCTTAGTTCGAGACACCCACGATGAGCAGTTCTTC
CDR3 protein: CASSLVRDTHDEQFF

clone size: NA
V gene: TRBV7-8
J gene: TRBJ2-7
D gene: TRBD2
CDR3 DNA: TGTGCCAGCAGCGGGGAGGGTCAGAAATCCTACGAGCAGTACTTC
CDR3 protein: CASSGEGQKSYEQYF

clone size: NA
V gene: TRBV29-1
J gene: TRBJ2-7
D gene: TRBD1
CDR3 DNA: TGCAGCGCCGGACAGGGTGGGGACTACGAGCAGTACTTC
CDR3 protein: CSAGQGGDYEQYF

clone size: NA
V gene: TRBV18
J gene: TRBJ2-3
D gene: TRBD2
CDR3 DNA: TGTGCCAGCTCGACTAGCGGGCCAAACACAGATACGCAGTATTTT
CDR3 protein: CASSTSGPNTDTQYF

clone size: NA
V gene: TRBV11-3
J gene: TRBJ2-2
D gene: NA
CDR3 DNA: TGTGCCAGCAGCCCCGAAGGGGCCCCGGGCACCGGGGAGCTGTTTTTT
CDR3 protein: CASSPEGAPGTGELFF

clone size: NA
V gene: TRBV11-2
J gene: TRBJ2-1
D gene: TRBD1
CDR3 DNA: TGTGCCAGCAGCTTAAACAGGGGGACTTACAATGAGCAGTTCTTC
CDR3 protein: CASSLNRGTYNEQFF

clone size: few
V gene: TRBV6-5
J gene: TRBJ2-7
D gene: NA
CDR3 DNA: TGTGCCAGCAGTTACACCAGGGGGGACTACGAGCAGTACTTC
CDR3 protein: CASSYTRGDYEQYF

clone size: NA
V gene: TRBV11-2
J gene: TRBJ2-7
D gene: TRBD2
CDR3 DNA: TGTGCCAGCAGCTCGGGACTAGTTTTTACCTACGAGCAGTACTTC
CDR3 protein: CASSSGLVFTYEQYF

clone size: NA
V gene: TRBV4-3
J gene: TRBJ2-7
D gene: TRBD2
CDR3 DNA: TGCGCCAGCAGCCAATGGACTAGCGGGAGTTACGAGCAGTACTTC
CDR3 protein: CASSQWTSGSYEQYF

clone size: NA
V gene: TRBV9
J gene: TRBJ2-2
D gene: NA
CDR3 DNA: TGTGCCAGCAGCGTAGCTACGGGACACCTCCTCACCGGGGAGCTGTTTTTT
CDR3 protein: CASSVATGHLLTGELFF

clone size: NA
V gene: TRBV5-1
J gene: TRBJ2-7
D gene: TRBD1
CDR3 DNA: TGCGCCAGCAGCTTGGGACAGGGAGCCTACGAGCAGTACTTC
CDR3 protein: CASSLGQGAYEQYF

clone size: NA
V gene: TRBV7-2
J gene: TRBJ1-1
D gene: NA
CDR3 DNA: TGTGCCAGCAGCTTAGGATTGACACGGATGAACACTGAAGCTTTCTTT
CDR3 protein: CASSLGLTRMNTEAFF

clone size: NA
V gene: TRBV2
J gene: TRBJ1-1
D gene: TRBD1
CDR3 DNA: TGTGCCAGCAGTGAAGTCGACAGGGAGGATGCTGAAGCTTTCTTT
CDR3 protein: CASSEVDREDAEAFF

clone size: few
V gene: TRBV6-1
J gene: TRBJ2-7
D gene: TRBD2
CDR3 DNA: TGTGCCAGCAGTGAACAGCGGGGGAGCTCCTACGAGCAGTACTTC
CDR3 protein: CASSEQRGSSYEQYF

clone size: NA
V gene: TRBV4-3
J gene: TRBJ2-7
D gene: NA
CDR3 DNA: TGCGCCAGCAGCCAAGCGTCGGGGATGGTTCACGAGCAGTACTTC
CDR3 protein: CASSQASGMVHEQYF

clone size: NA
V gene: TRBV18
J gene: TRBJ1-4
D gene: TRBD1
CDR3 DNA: TGTGCCAGCTCTCGGAACAGGGGGCGGGACGAAAAACTGTTTTTT
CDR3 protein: CASSRNRGRDEKLFF

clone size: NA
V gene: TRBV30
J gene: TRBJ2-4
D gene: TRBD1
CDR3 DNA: TGTGCCTGGAGGTTCCGGATGGGACAGGCCAAAAACATTCAGTACTTC
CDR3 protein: CAWRFRMGQAKNIQYF

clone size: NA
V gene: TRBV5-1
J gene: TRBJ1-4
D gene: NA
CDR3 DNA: TGCGCCAGCAGCTTGGCCCCGGACAGCCTACGATTTGCAACTAATGAAAAACTGTTTTTT
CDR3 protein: CASSLAPDSLRFATNEKLFF

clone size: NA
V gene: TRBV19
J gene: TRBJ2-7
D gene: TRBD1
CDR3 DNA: TGTGCCAGTAGTTCCGGGACAGGTGGCTACGAGCAGTACTTC
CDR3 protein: CASSSGTGGYEQYF

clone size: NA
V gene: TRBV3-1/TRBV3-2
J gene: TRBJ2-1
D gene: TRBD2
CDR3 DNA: TGTGCCAGCAGCCCCCTCCCGGCGGGAGCCTACAATGAGCAGTTCTTC
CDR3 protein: CASSPLPAGAYNEQFF

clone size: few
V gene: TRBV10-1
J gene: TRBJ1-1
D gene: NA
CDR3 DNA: TGCGCCAGCAGTGCGTCACTCGGGACTGAAGCTTTCTTT
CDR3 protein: CASSASLGTEAFF

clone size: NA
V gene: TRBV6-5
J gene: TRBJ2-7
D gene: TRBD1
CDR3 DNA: TGTGCCAGCAGCCGGACAGGTACCGAGCAGTACTTC
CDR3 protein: CASSRTGTEQYF

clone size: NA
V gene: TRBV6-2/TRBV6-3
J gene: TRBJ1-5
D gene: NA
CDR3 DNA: TGTGCCAGCAGTTTGTACTATAGCAATCAGCCCCAGCATTTT
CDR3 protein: CASSLYYSNQPQHF

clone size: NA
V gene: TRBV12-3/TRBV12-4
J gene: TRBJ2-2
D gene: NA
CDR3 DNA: TGTGCCATCCGGAGGGCCACCGGGGAGCTGTTTTTT
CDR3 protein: CAIRRATGELFF

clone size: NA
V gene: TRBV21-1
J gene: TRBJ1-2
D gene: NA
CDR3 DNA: TGTGCCAGCAGCTCAGGGACAGGGGGCGCGATGGGCTATGGCTACACCTTC
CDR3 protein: CASSSGTGGAMGYGYTF

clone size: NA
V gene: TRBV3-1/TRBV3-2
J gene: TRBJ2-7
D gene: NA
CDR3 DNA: TGTGCCAGCAGTGGGGGCGAAACCTACGAGCAGTACTTC
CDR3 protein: CASSGGETYEQYF

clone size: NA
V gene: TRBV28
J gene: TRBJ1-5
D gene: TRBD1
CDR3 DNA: TGTGCCAGCAGGAAAGACAGGGTCCATCAGCCCCAGCATTTT
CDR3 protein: CASRKDRVHQPQHF

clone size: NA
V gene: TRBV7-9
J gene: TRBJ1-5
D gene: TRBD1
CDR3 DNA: TGTGCCAGCAGCAGGACAGGGGCTAGCAATCAGCCCCAGCATTTT
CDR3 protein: CASSRTGASNQPQHF

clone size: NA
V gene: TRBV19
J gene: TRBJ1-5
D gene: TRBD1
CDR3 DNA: TGTGCCAGTAGAAGGGGACAGGTTAATCAGCCCCAGCATTTT
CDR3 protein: CASRRGQVNQPQHF

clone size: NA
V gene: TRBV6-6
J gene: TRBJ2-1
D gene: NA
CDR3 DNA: TGTGCCAGCAGTTACTCGGTTCGGTATCCCTACAATGAGCAGTTCTTC
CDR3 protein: CASSYSVRYPYNEQFF

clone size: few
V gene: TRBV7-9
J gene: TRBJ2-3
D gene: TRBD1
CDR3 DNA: TGTGCCAGCAGCTCACTGGACAGGGATAATACGCAGTATTTT
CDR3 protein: CASSSLDRDNTQYF

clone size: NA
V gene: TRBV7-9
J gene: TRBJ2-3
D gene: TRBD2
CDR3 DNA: TGTGCCAGCTCAAGAAGCGGGACTGGCACAGATACGCAGTATTTT
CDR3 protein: CASSRSGTGTDTQYF

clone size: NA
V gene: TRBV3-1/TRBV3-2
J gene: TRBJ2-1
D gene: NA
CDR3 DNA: TGTGCCAGCAGCCAAGATCGCTCCCGGGGAGGTGAGCAGTTCTTC
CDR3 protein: CASSQDRSRGGEQFF

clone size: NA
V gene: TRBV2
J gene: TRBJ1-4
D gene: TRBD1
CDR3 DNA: TGTGCCAGCAGTGTGGGTGGGGACAGCGCTCCGTTCGGACTGTTTTTT
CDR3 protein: CASSVGGDSAPFGLFF

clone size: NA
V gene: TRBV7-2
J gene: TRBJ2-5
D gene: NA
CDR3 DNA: TGTGCCAGCAGCTTACCCGCAGGGGTGAGGGAGACCCAGTACTTC
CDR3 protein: CASSLPAGVRETQYF

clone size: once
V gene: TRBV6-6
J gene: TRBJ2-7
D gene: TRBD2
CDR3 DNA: TGTGCCAGCAGTTTCGGACTAGCGGGAGCCGGCGAGCAGTACTTC
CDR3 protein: CASSFGLAGAGEQYF

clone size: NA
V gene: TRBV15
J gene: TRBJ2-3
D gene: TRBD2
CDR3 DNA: TGTGCCACCAGCAGCGATACTAGCGGGAGGGGTGATACGCAGTATTTT
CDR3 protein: CATSSDTSGRGDTQYF

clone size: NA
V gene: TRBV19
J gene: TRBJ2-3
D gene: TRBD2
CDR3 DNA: TGTGCCAGTAGTATCCCGACTAGCGGGGGAGGTATGCAGTATTTT
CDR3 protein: CASSIPTSGGGMQYF